This T cell receptor beta chain was sequenced for a study of blood T cell repertoires in COVID-19. At the level of the study: The analysed material was cDNA or gDNA that came from T cells, B-cell-depleted T cells, or PBMCs.

The repertoire was sequenced with immunoSEQ multiplex PCR; TCRdb's copy has only in-frame clones and lacks some. The sample consists of tens of thousands of clones, 75% to 90% of them appearing once. The sequence derives from a human donor in a cohort sampled during active COVID-19. Sequencing used peripheral blood.

The CDR3 region is CASSQVGGTGTEKLFF. CDR3 DNA sequence: TGTGCCAGCAGCCAAGTGGGAGGGACGGGGACTGAAAAACTGTTTTTT. The chain has TRBV3-1 (or the pseudogene TRBV3-2) and TRBJ1-4, with TRBD1 as a possible D gene (5 bases). CDR3 length: 16 amino acids. The V gene lost 1 base and the J gene lost 7 bases, with 16 bases spanning the gap. Germline CDR1 and CDR2: LGHDT and YNNKEL (reference sequence).